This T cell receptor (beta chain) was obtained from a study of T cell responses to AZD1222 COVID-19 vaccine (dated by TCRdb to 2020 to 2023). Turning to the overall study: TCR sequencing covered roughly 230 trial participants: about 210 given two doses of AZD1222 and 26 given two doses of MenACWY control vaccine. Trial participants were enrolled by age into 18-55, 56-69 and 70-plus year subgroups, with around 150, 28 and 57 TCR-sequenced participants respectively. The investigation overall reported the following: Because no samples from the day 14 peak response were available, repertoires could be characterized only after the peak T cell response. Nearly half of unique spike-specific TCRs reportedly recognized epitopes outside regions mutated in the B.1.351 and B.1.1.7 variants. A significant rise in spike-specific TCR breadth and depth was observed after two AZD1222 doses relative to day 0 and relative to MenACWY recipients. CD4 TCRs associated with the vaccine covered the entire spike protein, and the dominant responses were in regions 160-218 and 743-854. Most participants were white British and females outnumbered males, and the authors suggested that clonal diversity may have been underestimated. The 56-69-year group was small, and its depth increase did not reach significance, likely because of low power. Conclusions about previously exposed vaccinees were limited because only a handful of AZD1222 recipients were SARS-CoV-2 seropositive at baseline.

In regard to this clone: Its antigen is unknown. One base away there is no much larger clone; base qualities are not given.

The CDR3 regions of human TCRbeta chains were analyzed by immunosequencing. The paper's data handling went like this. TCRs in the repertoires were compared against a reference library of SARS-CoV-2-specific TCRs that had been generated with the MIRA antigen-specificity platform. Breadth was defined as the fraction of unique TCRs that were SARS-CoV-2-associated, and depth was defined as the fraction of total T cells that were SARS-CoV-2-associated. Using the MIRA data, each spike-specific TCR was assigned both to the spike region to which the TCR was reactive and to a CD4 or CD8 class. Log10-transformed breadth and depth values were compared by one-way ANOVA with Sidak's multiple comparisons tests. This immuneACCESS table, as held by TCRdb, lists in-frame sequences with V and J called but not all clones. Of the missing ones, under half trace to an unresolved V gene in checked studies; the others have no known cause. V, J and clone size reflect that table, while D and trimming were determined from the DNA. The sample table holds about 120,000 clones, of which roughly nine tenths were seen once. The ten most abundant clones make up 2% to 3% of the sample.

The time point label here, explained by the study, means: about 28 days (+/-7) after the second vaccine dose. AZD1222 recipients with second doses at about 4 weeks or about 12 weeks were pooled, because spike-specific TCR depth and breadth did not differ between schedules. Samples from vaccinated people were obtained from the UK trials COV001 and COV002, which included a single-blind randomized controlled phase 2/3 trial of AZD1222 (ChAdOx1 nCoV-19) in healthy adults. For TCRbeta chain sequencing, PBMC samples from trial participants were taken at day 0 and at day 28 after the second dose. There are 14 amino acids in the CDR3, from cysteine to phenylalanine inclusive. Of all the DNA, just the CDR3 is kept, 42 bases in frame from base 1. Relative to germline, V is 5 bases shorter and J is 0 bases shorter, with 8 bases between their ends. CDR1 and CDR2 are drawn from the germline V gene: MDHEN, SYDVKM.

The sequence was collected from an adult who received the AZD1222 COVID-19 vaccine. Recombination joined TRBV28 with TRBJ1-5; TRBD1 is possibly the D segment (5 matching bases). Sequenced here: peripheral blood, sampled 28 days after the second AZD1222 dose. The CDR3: CASSQDNSNQPQHF. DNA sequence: TGTGCCAGCAGTCAGGACAATAGCAATCAGCCCCAGCATTTT. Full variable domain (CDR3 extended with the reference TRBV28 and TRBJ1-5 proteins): DVKVTQSSRYLVKRTGEKVFLECVQDMDHENMFWYRQDPGLGLRLIYFSYDVKMKEKGDIPEGYSVSREKKERFSLILESASTNQTSMYLCASSQDNSNQPQHFGDGTRLSIL.